This T cell receptor beta chain was sequenced during a study of CD8 T cells in Susac syndrome. Random hexamers primed reverse transcription of roughly 0.5 to 1 ug RNA. TCRdb re-called the immunoSEQ multiplex PCR reads through MiXCR, storing one row per CDR3 protein. Among tens of thousands of distinct CDR3 sequences listed, approximately 96% were seen once. With 2 bases removed from V and 4 bases from J, the gap between germline ends came to 12 bases. The CDR3 consists of 15 residues. In germline, CDR1 is SGHRS, CDR2 YFSETQ. This sequence was found in a human donor with Susac syndrome. Sequenced input: CD8+ T cells from PBMCs. The V and J genes are TRBV5-1 and TRBJ2-2; unclear D gene. This chain's CDR3 is CASSFGQESTGELFF. The CDR3 bases are TGCGCCAGCAGCTTCGGGCAGGAGAGCACCGGGGAGCTGTTTTTT.